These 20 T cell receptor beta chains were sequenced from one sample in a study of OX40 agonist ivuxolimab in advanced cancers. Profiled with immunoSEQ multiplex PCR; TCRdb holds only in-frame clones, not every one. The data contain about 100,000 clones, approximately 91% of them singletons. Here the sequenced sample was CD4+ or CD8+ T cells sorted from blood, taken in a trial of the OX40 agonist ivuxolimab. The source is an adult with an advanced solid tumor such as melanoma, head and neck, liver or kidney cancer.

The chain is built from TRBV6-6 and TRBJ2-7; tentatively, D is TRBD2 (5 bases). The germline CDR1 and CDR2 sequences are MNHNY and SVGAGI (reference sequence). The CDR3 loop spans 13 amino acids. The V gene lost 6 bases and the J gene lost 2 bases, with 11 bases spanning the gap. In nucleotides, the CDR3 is TGTGCCAGCAGCCACCCGAGGGCCTACGAGCAGTACTTC. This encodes CASSHPRAYEQYF.

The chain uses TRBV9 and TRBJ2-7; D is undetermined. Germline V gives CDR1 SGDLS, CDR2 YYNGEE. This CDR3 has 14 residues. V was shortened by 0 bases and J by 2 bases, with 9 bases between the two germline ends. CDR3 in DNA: TGTGCCAGCAGCGTAGGGGCCAGCCCCTACGAGCAGTACTTC. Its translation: CASSVGASPYEQYF.

This CDR3 reads CASSIVAAGANVLTF. Here the CDR3 DNA reads TGTGCCAGTAGTATAGTGGCTGCAGGGGCCAACGTCCTGACTTTC. The chain has TRBV19 and TRBJ2-6; D unresolved. Germline V CDR1 and CDR2: LNHDA, SQIVND (reference sequence). V was trimmed by 1 base and J by 4 bases, leaving 8 bases between them. CDR3 size: 15 residues.

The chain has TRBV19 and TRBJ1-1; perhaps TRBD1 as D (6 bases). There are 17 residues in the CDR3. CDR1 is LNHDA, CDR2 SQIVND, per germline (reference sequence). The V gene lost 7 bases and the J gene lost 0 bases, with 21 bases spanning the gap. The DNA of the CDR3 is TGTGCCAGTAAACCCGACCTCCTACAGGGAGTGAACACTGAAGCTTTCTTT. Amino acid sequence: CASKPDLLQGVNTEAFF.

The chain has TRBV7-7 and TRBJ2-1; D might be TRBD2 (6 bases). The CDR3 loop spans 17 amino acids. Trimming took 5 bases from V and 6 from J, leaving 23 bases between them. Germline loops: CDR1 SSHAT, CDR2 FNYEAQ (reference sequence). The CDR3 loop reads CASSRLNSGTYINEQFF. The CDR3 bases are TGTGCCAGCAGCCGCTTAAATTCCGGGACTTACATCAATGAGCAGTTCTTC. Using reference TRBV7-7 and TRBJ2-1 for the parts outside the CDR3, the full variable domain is GAGVSQSPRYKVTKRGQDVTLRCDPISSHATLYWYQQALGQGPEFLTYFNYEAQPDKSGLPSDRFSAERPEGSISTLTIQRTEQRDSAMYRCASSRLNSGTYINEQFFGPGTRLTVL.

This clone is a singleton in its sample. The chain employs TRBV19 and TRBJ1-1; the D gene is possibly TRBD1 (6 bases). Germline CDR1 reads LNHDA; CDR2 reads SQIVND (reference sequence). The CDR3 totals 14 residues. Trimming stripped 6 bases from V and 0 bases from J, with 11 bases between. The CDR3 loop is CASRRTALNTEAFF. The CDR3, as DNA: TGTGCCAGTAGGCGGACAGCCTTGAACACTGAAGCTTTCTTT.

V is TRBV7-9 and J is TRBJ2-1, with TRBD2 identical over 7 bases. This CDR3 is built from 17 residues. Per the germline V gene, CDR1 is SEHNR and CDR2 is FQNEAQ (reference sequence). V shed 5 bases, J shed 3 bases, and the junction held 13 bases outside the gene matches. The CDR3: CASSPQPRGEGYNEQFF. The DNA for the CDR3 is TGTGCCAGCAGCCCACAACCCCGGGGGGAGGGCTACAATGAGCAGTTCTTC.

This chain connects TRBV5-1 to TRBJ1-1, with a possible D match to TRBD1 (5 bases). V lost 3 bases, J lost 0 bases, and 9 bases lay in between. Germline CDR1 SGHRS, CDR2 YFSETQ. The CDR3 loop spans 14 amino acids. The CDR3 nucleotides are TGCGCCAGCAGCTCGACAGCCATGAACACTGAAGCTTTCTTT. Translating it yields CASSSTAMNTEAFF.

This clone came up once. For the CDR3, the DNA is TGTGCCATCAGTGAGTCAGGGGGTATTTTCAATCAGCCCCAGCATTTT. Translation: CAISESGGIFNQPQHF. The J gene is TRBJ1-5, the V gene TRBV10-3, with D perhaps TRBD1 (6 bases). CDR1 and CDR2 (germline): ENHRY, SYGVKD. V was cut by 0 bases and J by 3 bases, with 12 bases left in between. The CDR3 covers 16 residues.

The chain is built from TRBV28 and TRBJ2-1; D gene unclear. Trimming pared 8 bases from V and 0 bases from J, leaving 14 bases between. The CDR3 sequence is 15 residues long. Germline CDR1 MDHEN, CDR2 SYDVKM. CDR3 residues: CASVVGGPSYNEQFF. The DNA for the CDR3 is TGTGCCAGCGTTGTGGGCGGTCCCTCCTACAATGAGCAGTTCTTC.

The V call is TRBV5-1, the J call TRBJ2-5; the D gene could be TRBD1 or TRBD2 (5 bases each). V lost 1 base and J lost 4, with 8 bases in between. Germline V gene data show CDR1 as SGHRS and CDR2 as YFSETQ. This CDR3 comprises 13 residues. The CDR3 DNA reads TGCGCCAGCAGCTTGACGGGGACAGAGACCCAGTACTTC. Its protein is CASSLTGTETQYF.

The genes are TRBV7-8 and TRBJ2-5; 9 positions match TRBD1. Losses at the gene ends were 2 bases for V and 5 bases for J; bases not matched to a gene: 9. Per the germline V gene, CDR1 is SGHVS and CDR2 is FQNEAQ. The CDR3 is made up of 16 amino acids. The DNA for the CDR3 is TGTGCCAGCAGCTTACGGCGACAGGGGGGAGACGAGACCCAGTACTTC. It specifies CASSLRRQGGDETQYF.

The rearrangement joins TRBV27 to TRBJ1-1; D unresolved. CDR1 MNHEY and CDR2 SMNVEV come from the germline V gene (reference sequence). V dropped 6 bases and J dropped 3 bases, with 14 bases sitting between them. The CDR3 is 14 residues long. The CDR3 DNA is TGTGCCAGCAGGCATATAGGTGGTGACACTGAAGCTTTCTTT. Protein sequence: CASRHIGGDTEAFF.

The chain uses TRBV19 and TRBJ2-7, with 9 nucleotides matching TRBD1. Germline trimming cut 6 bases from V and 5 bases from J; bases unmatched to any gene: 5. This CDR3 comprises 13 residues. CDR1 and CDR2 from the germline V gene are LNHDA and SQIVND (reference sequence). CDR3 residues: CASSRQGGNEQYF. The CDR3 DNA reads TGTGCCAGTAGCCGACAGGGGGGGAACGAGCAGTACTTC.

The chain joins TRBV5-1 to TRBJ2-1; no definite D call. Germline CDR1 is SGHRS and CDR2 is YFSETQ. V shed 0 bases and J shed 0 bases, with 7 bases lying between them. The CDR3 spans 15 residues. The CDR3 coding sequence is TGCGCCAGCAGCTTGGCCCCAAGCTCCTACAATGAGCAGTTCTTC. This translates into CASSLAPSSYNEQFF.

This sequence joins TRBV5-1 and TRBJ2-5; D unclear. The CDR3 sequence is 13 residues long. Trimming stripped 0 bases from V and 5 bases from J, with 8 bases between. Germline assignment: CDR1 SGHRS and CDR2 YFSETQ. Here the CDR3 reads CASSLAGLETQYF. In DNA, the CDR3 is TGCGCCAGCAGCTTGGCCGGCTTGGAGACCCAGTACTTC.

The CDR3 DNA is TGCGCCAGCAGCAACCGGGACCCGAGCAATGAGCAGTTCTTC. Translating gives CASSNRDPSNEQFF. The rearrangement links TRBV5-1 to TRBJ2-1, with D perhaps given as TRBD1 or TRBD2 (5 bases each). The CDR3 is 14 residues long. Trimming shortened V by 4 bases and J by 6 bases, and 14 bases separated the two germline ends. Germline loops: CDR1 SGHRS, CDR2 YFSETQ.

This CDR3 is CASSQGSSSEQFF. The CDR3 nucleotides read TGTGCCAGCAGCCAAGGATCTAGTAGTGAGCAGTTCTTC. The V and J genes are TRBV7-8 and TRBJ2-1; the D is unclear. Trimming left V 5 bases short and J 9 bases short, with 14 bases between. CDR3 length: 13 residues. Germline V gives CDR1 SGHVS, CDR2 FQNEAQ. The variable domain in full, completed from reference TRBV7-8 and TRBJ2-1, reads GAGVSQSPRYKVAKRGQDVALRCDPISGHVSLFWYQQALGQGPEFLTYFQNEAQLDKSGLPSDRFFAERPEGSVSTLKIQRTQQEDSAVYLCASSQGSSSEQFFGPGTRLTVL.

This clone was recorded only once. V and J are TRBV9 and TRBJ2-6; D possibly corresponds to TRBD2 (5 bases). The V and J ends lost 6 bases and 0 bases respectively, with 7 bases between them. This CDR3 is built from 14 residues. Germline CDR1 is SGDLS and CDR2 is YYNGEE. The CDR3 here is CASKGDSGANVLTF. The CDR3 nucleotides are TGTGCCAGCAAGGGAGACTCTGGGGCCAACGTCCTGACTTTC. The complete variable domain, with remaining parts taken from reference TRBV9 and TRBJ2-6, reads DSGVTQTPKHLITATGQRVTLRCSPRSGDLSVYWYQQSLDQGLQFLIQYYNGEERAKGNILERFSAQQFPDLHSELNLSSLELGDSALYFCASKGDSGANVLTFGAGSRLTVL.

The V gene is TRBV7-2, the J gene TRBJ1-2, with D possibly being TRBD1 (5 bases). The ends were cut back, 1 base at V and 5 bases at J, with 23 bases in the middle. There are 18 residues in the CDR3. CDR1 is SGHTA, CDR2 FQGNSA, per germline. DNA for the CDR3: TGTGCCAGCAGCTTAGGACAGTTAAAAATCTTCGCGGAGTATGGCTACACCTTC. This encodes CASSLGQLKIFAEYGYTF.